This is a list of T cell receptor beta chains from one sample in a study of T cell changes during pregnancy in multiple sclerosis. Profiling relied on immunoSEQ multiplex PCR, and the TCRdb table lists in-frame clones only, not all of them. The repertoire holds 70,000 to 85,000 clones, with just over 90% as singletons. Sequencing was performed on peripheral blood, taken before pregnancy. These receptors were obtained from a female donor with multiple sclerosis, enrolled in a pregnancy study. The CDR3 runs from the conserved cysteine through the conserved F or W. The D gene is left open where the match is weak. Clone size is not always given. Where it is, it says once, few, many or a class for expanded clones.

d_gene	v_gene	j_gene	abundance	CDR3nt	CDR3aa
.	TRBV2	TRBJ2-3	once	TGTGCCAGCAGGGCGGGTCGGGGGACAGATACGCAGTATTTT	CASRAGRGTDTQYF
TRBD2	TRBV5-6	TRBJ2-1	.	TGTGCCAGCAGCTATGGAGGGACTAGCGGGGGACGCTACAATGAGCAGTTCTTC	CASSYGGTSGGRYNEQFF
.	TRBV5-1	TRBJ1-2	.	TGCGCCAGCAGCTTGGGCGGGTATGGCTATGGCTACACCTTC	CASSLGGYGYGYTF
.	TRBV7-2	TRBJ2-3	.	TGTGCCAGCACCTTCTTGTTCGGCACAGATACGCAGTATTTT	CASTFLFGTDTQYF
TRBD1	TRBV25-1	TRBJ1-6	.	TGTGCCAGCAGTTCAAACGCCGGGACAGGAGACTCACCCCTCCACTTT	CASSSNAGTGDSPLHF
.	TRBV7-9	TRBJ1-2	.	TGTGCCAGCAGCCTCCCAGGGGACTATGGCTACACCTTC	CASSLPGDYGYTF
TRBD2	TRBV6-1	TRBJ2-3	.	TGTGCCAGCAGTGAAGCGGCTAGCGGGGGGGCAGGTACGCAGTATTTT	CASSEAASGGAGTQYF
.	TRBV29-1	TRBJ2-5	once	TGCAGCGCAGATGGAGTACAAGAGACCCAGTACTTC	CSADGVQETQYF
TRBD2	TRBV30	TRBJ2-2	.	TGTGCCTGTTTAGCGGGGGACACCGGGGAGCTGTTTTTT	CACLAGDTGELFF
.	TRBV2	TRBJ1-6	.	TGTGCCAGCAGCCTACCTGTTTCACCCCTCCACTTT	CASSLPVSPLHF
.	TRBV7-3	TRBJ2-3	.	TGTGCCAGCAGCCCCGGACTATCTCCAGATACGCAGTATTTT	CASSPGLSPDTQYF
TRBD1	TRBV27	TRBJ2-7	.	TGTGCCAGCAGTTCCGGGACAGGCTACGAGCAGTACTTC	CASSSGTGYEQYF
.	TRBV6-5	TRBJ1-1	.	TGTGCCAGCAGTCTCGCAGGCCCCCTGAACACTGAAGCTTTCTTT	CASSLAGPLNTEAFF
TRBD2	TRBV5-6	TRBJ2-5	.	TGTGCCAGCAGCTCCGGGGGGGCCGTACAAGAGACCCAGTACTTC	CASSSGGAVQETQYF
.	TRBV5-4	TRBJ1-1	.	TGTGCCAGCAGCGCTAATGTGGGGGCCCAGGGGCCTGAAGCTTTCTTT	CASSANVGAQGPEAFF
.	TRBV6-5	TRBJ2-5	.	TGTGCCAGCAGTTACACTCCTCCGGGGGCCCAGTACTTC	CASSYTPPGAQYF
.	TRBV4-1	TRBJ1-2	.	TGCGCCAGCAGCCCTATTTTGAGGCAGACTAACTATGGCTACACCTTC	CASSPILRQTNYGYTF
.	TRBV27	TRBJ2-7	.	TGTGCCAGCAGTCCGGGGATTCCTACCCACGAGCAGTACTTC	CASSPGIPTHEQYF
.	TRBV10-1	TRBJ2-7	.	TGCGCCAGCAGTGATCGGGGGTTCTTCCACGAGCAGTACTTC	CASSDRGFFHEQYF
.	TRBV27	TRBJ1-2	.	TGTGCCAGCAGTTTATTCGCTAGCGGGTCGAACTATGGCTACACCTTC	CASSLFASGSNYGYTF
.	TRBV9	TRBJ2-7	.	TGTGCCAGCAGCTCCTCCCTGACAGCAACCTCCTACGAGCAGTACTTC	CASSSSLTATSYEQYF
.	TRBV7-2	TRBJ2-1	.	TGTGCCAGCAGCTTAGCTCCAGGGGGGAACAATGAGCAGTTCTTC	CASSLAPGGNNEQFF
.	TRBV2	TRBJ1-6	.	TGTGCCAGCAATGCACCGGACAGAATAAATTCACCCCTCCACTTT	CASNAPDRINSPLHF
TRBD2	TRBV5-4	TRBJ2-2	.	TGTGCCAGCAGCCCGGGACTAGGTAGGAACACCGGGGAGCTGTTTTTT	CASSPGLGRNTGELFF
TRBD1	TRBV15	TRBJ1-5	.	TGTGCCACCAGCAGAGAGACAGGGGTGCGACAGCCCCAGCATTTT	CATSRETGVRQPQHF
.	TRBV7-2	TRBJ2-3	.	TGTGCCAGCAGCCCATCGAGGAGTTTCTATTTT	CASSPSRSFYF
.	TRBV2	TRBJ1-4	.	TGTGCCAGCCAGGGTACAGGGCTCGATGAAAAACTGTTTTTT	CASQGTGLDEKLFF
TRBD1	TRBV9	TRBJ1-6	.	TGTGCCAGCAGCGAGAGGGGGCACATGAACGCCTTACCCCTCCACTTT	CASSERGHMNALPLHF
TRBD1	TRBV14	TRBJ2-7	few	TGTGCCAGCAGCCAGGACAGGGGGTTTTCCGAGCAGTACTTC	CASSQDRGFSEQYF
.	TRBV2	TRBJ1-4	.	TGTGCCAGCAGTGGTACAGGGCCAGATAATGAAAAACTGTTTTTT	CASSGTGPDNEKLFF
TRBD1	TRBV12-5	TRBJ1-2	.	TGTGCTAGTGGTTCCCCGGACAGGTGGGGCTATGGCTACACCTTC	CASGSPDRWGYGYTF
.	TRBV9	TRBJ1-4	.	TGTGCCAGCAGCGTTGGGGGCAGGGGTGATGAAAAACTGTTTTTT	CASSVGGRGDEKLFF
TRBD1	TRBV19	TRBJ1-2	.	TGTGCCAGTAGTACACGGGACAGGGAACATGGCTACACCTTC	CASSTRDREHGYTF
TRBD2	TRBV7-9	TRBJ2-7	.	TGTGCCAGCAGCTTAGCGCTAGGGACTACCAACGATGATGACGAGCAGTACTTC	CASSLALGTTNDDDEQYF
.	TRBV6-1	TRBJ2-7	.	TGTGCAACCGGGGGGCCTTCCTACGAGCAGTACTTC	CATGGPSYEQYF
TRBD2	TRBV11-3	TRBJ2-1	.	TGTGCCAGCAGCTTAGATAGGCTAGCGGGGGGCTATCCCCAAGAGCAGTTCTTC	CASSLDRLAGGYPQEQFF
TRBD2	TRBV4-2	TRBJ2-3	.	TGTGCCAGCAGCCAACAACCCAGGACTAGCGGGGGGGGCAGGACAGATACGCAGTATTTT	CASSQQPRTSGGGRTDTQYF
.	TRBV25-1	TRBJ1-4	.	TGTGCCAGCAGTGAATGGGGGGGTAATGAAAAACTGTTTTTT	CASSEWGGNEKLFF
.	TRBV28	TRBJ2-3	.	TGTGCCAGCAGTAACATCGACAGGAGTGATACGCAGTATTTT	CASSNIDRSDTQYF
TRBD2	TRBV7-3	TRBJ2-3	.	TGTGCCAGCAGCCTAGCGGGGACAGAGGATACGCAGTATTTT	CASSLAGTEDTQYF
TRBD2	TRBV4-1	TRBJ2-5	.	TGCGCCAGCAGCCACTTGACTAGCGGGGAAGAGACCCAGTACTTC	CASSHLTSGEETQYF
.	TRBV6-1	TRBJ2-1	.	TGTGCAGGGGTTAGCTCCTACAATGAGCAGTTCTTC	CAGVSSYNEQFF
.	TRBV9	TRBJ2-5	.	TGTGCCAGCAGCGTAGGGGGGGGGCAGGAGACCCAGTACTTC	CASSVGGGQETQYF
TRBD1	TRBV4-1	TRBJ2-6	.	TGCGCCAGCAGTGGACAGGGGGCTTTAGGTGGGGCCAACGTCCTGACTTTC	CASSGQGALGGANVLTF
.	TRBV2	TRBJ1-5	.	TGTGCCAGCAGTGTGTTGAGTGGTAGCAATCAGCCCCAGCATTTT	CASSVLSGSNQPQHF
.	TRBV15	TRBJ1-5	.	TGTGCCAGTGCCATTCTCGGTCAGCCCCAGCATTTT	CASAILGQPQHF